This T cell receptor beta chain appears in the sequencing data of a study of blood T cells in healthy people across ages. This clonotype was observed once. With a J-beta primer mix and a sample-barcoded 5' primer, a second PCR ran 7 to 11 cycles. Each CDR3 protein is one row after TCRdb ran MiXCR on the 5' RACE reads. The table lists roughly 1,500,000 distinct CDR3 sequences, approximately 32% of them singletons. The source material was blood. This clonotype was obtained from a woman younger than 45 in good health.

CDR3 coding DNA: TGTGCCAGCAGCCCCGACAGGGTACAGTCCCAGCATTTT. Protein: CASSPDRVQSQHF. The V and J genes are TRBV6-6 and TRBJ1-5; 7 positions match TRBD1. Germline lookup yields CDR1 MNHNY and CDR2 SVGAGI (reference sequence). Unmatched junction bases numbered 10, after V lost 6 bases and J lost 11 bases. This CDR3 is built from 13 residues.